Listed below are T cell receptor beta chains from one sample, sequenced in a study of blood T cell repertoires in COVID-19. Method: immunoSEQ multiplex PCR; TCRdb's copy keeps in-frame clones and lacks some. The table has under 200,000 clones, around 89% seen once; the top ten hold around 2%. Sequenced input: peripheral blood. The receptors here all came from a man aged 50-59 years who had recovered from COVID-19. Each CDR3 is given with its conserved first and last residue. Fields, in order: D gene, V gene, J gene, clone size, CDR3 protein, CDR3 DNA. D genes are given only for firm matches. The listing skips clone size in some rows; elsewhere it reads once, few, many or a size class.

d_call: -; v_call: TRBV19; j_call: TRBJ1-6; clone_size: -; cdr3_aa: CASSSGNRGGNSPLHF; cdr3_nt: TGTGCCAGTAGTTCCGGTAATAGGGGGGGGAATTCACCCCTCCACTTT
d_call: -; v_call: TRBV2; j_call: TRBJ1-5; clone_size: -; cdr3_aa: CASSTDRSNQPQHF; cdr3_nt: TGTGCCAGCAGTACGGACAGATCCAATCAGCCCCAGCATTTT
d_call: TRBD2; v_call: TRBV2; j_call: TRBJ2-2; clone_size: -; cdr3_aa: CASSESGRAPGELFF; cdr3_nt: TGTGCCAGCAGTGAAAGCGGGAGGGCCCCCGGGGAGCTGTTTTTT
d_call: TRBD1; v_call: TRBV27; j_call: TRBJ2-1; clone_size: -; cdr3_aa: CASSSRTGRNEQFF; cdr3_nt: TGTGCCAGCAGTTCGAGGACAGGGCGTAATGAGCAGTTCTTC
d_call: TRBD1; v_call: TRBV27; j_call: TRBJ2-7; clone_size: once; cdr3_aa: CASRKGQGPSYEQYF; cdr3_nt: TGTGCCAGCAGGAAGGGACAGGGGCCATCCTACGAGCAGTACTTC
d_call: -; v_call: TRBV30; j_call: TRBJ1-1; clone_size: -; cdr3_aa: CAWIDQRTEAFF; cdr3_nt: TGTGCCTGGATAGATCAGAGGACTGAAGCTTTCTTT
d_call: -; v_call: TRBV4-2; j_call: TRBJ1-5; clone_size: -; cdr3_aa: CASSQTGGSNQPQHF; cdr3_nt: TGTGCCAGCAGCCAAACAGGTGGCAGCAATCAGCCCCAGCATTTT
d_call: -; v_call: TRBV15; j_call: TRBJ2-5; clone_size: once; cdr3_aa: CATSRDPFTYQETQYF; cdr3_nt: TGTGCCACCAGCAGAGATCCCTTCACATACCAAGAGACCCAGTACTTC
d_call: -; v_call: TRBV27; j_call: TRBJ2-7; clone_size: -; cdr3_aa: CASRQRGGFYEQYF; cdr3_nt: TGTGCCAGCAGACAGAGAGGGGGTTTCTACGAGCAGTACTTC
d_call: -; v_call: TRBV4-1; j_call: TRBJ1-1; clone_size: once; cdr3_aa: CASSPGDGTEAFF; cdr3_nt: TGCGCCAGCAGCCCAGGGGATGGGACTGAAGCTTTCTTT
d_call: TRBD2; v_call: TRBV6-2/TRBV6-3; j_call: TRBJ2-7; clone_size: -; cdr3_aa: CASSPGGSGRAGYEQYF; cdr3_nt: TGTGCCAGCAGTCCCGGAGGTAGCGGGAGGGCCGGGTACGAGCAGTACTTC
d_call: -; v_call: TRBV7-2; j_call: TRBJ1-1; clone_size: -; cdr3_aa: CASSSSRGRNTEAFF; cdr3_nt: TGTGCCAGCAGCAGTAGCAGGGGCCGGAACACTGAAGCTTTCTTT
d_call: -; v_call: TRBV7-9; j_call: TRBJ2-1; clone_size: -; cdr3_aa: CASSLRPTLTTYNEQFF; cdr3_nt: TGTGCCAGCAGCTTAAGGCCCACCTTAACTACTTACAATGAGCAGTTCTTC
d_call: TRBD2; v_call: TRBV27; j_call: TRBJ2-5; clone_size: -; cdr3_aa: CASSLKGLDGETQYF; cdr3_nt: TGTGCCAGCAGTTTAAAGGGACTAGACGGGGAGACCCAGTACTTC
d_call: -; v_call: TRBV11-2; j_call: TRBJ1-1; clone_size: -; cdr3_aa: CASSLQGTEAFF; cdr3_nt: TGTGCCAGCAGCTTACAGGGCACTGAAGCTTTCTTT
d_call: TRBD1; v_call: TRBV24-1; j_call: TRBJ1-1; clone_size: -; cdr3_aa: CATSDSGGLNTEAFF; cdr3_nt: TGTGCCACCAGTGATTCAGGGGGGCTGAACACTGAAGCTTTCTTT
d_call: -; v_call: TRBV28; j_call: TRBJ2-3; clone_size: -; cdr3_aa: CASSLSKRGGSDTQYF; cdr3_nt: TGTGCCAGCAGTTTAAGCAAGCGCGGAGGTTCAGATACGCAGTATTTT
d_call: TRBD2; v_call: TRBV7-2; j_call: TRBJ2-5; clone_size: -; cdr3_aa: CASSLQGTSGLETQYF; cdr3_nt: TGTGCCAGCAGCTTACAGGGGACTAGCGGGTTAGAGACCCAGTACTTC
d_call: -; v_call: TRBV6-2/TRBV6-3; j_call: TRBJ1-3; clone_size: -; cdr3_aa: CASSYKPGAGNTIYF; cdr3_nt: TGTGCCAGCAGTTACAAGCCAGGGGCTGGAAACACCATATATTTT
d_call: TRBD2; v_call: TRBV7-6; j_call: TRBJ2-7; clone_size: -; cdr3_aa: CASSDTGTIVPSSYEQYF; cdr3_nt: TGTGCCAGCAGCGATACCGGGACTATCGTTCCTTCTTCCTACGAGCAGTACTTC
d_call: TRBD1; v_call: TRBV5-1; j_call: TRBJ2-7; clone_size: many; cdr3_aa: CASSLWTGVAYEQYF; cdr3_nt: TGCGCCAGCAGCCTTTGGACAGGGGTTGCCTACGAGCAGTACTTC
d_call: -; v_call: TRBV2; j_call: TRBJ2-7; clone_size: -; cdr3_aa: CASSTGMFGEQYF; cdr3_nt: TGTGCCAGCAGCACAGGGATGTTTGGCGAGCAGTACTTC
d_call: TRBD2; v_call: TRBV11-2; j_call: TRBJ2-5; clone_size: -; cdr3_aa: CASSRTSGTQETQYF; cdr3_nt: TGTGCCAGCAGCCGGACTAGCGGAACTCAAGAGACCCAGTACTTC
d_call: TRBD2; v_call: TRBV2; j_call: TRBJ2-3; clone_size: -; cdr3_aa: CASSERRSAGGGGDTQYF; cdr3_nt: TGTGCCAGCAGTGAAAGGCGGTCAGCGGGAGGCGGGGGGGATACGCAGTATTTT
d_call: -; v_call: TRBV5-8; j_call: TRBJ1-2; clone_size: -; cdr3_aa: CASSLTYGYTF; cdr3_nt: TGTGCCAGCAGCTTGACATATGGCTACACCTTC
d_call: -; v_call: TRBV28; j_call: TRBJ1-5; clone_size: -; cdr3_aa: CASSQGGANQPQHF; cdr3_nt: TGTGCCAGCAGCCAAGGGGGGGCCAATCAGCCCCAGCATTTT
d_call: TRBD1; v_call: TRBV24-1; j_call: TRBJ1-4; clone_size: -; cdr3_aa: CATSDNRGRDEKLFF; cdr3_nt: TGTGCCACCAGTGACAACAGGGGGCGCGATGAAAAACTGTTTTTT